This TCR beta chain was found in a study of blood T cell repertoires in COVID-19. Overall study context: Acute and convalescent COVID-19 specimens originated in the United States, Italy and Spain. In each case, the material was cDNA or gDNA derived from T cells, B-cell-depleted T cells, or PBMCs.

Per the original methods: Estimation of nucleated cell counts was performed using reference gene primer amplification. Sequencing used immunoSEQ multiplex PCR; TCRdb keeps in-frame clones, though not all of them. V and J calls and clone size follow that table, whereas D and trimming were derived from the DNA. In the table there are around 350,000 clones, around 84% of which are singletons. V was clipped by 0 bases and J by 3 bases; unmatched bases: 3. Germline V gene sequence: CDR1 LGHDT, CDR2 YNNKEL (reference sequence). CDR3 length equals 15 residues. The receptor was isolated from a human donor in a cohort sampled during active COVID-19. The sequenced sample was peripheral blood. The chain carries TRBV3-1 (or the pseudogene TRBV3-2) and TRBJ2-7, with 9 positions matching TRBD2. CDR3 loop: CASSQDLAGHYEQYF. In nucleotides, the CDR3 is TGTGCCAGCAGCCAAGATCTAGCGGGACACTACGAGCAGTACTTC.